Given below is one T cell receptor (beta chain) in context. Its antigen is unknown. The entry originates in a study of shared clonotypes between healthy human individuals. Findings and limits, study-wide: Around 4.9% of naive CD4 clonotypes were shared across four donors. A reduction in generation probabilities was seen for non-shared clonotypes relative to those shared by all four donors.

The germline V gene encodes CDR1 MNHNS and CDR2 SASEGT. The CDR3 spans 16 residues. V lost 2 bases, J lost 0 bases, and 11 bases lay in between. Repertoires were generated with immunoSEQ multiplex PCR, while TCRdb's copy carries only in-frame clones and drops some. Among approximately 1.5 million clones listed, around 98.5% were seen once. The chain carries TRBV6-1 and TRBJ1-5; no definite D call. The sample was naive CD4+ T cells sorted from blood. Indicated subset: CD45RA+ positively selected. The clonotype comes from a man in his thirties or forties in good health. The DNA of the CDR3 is TGTGCCAGCAGTGAACGGTTCTCCAATAGCAATCAGCCCCAGCATTTT. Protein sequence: CASSERFSNSNQPQHF.